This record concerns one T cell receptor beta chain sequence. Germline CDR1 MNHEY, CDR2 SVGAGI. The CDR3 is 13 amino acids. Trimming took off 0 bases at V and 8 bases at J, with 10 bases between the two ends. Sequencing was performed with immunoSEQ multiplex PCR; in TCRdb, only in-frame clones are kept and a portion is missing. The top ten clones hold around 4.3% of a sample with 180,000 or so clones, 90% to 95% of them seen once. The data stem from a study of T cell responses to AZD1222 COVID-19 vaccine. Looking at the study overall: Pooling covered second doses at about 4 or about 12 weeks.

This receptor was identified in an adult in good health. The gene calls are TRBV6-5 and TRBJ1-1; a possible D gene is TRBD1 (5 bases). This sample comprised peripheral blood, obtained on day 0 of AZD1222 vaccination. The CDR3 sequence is CASSYSGRDEAFF. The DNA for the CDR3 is TGTGCCAGCAGTTACTCCGGCAGGGACGAAGCTTTCTTT.